This T cell receptor beta chain was obtained from a study of cytomegalovirus exposure and HLA in healthy donors (dated by TCRdb to the late 2010s). The study in broad terms: In an earlier analysis of 450 to 750 of the donors, 276 Gb of sequence data and 90 million to 120 million unique TCR beta sequences from some 170 million T cells were reported. About 300 gigabases of sequencing data and around 85 million unique TCR sequences made up an early release that covered 500 to 650 HLA-typed donors. Of the roughly 400 genotyped donors, approximately 81% were placed in the genetic ancestry cluster associated with self-reported Caucasian donors. The study was designed to test whether signatures of past pathogen exposure could be identified by cataloging public T cell receptors. Using immunosequencing, the study profiled T cell repertoires from about 620 subjects and related those repertoires to cytomegalovirus serostatus. Besides the first cohort of approximately 670 subjects, a separate validation cohort made up of over a hundred different subjects was used. The study combined high-throughput TCR immunosequencing, statistical association of individual TCRs with disease status, and machine learning to predict cytomegalovirus infection status. In a later analysis, previously published TCR beta repertoires from 550 to 750 donors were re-analyzed and high-resolution HLA genotyping was added so that TCR occurrence patterns could be studied. Rather than drawing on any new phenotypic data, the later analysis identified candidate immune exposures from TCR beta sequences and the way those sequences occurred across donors. In an earlier analysis of a few hundred of the donors, high-throughput TCR beta sequencing was used to judge whether each TCR beta V gene segment behaved as functional or pseudogenic. Alongside the repertoire data, information on donor age, sex, ethnicity and CMV serostatus was compiled. A later genetic analysis used genome-wide SNP genotypes for about 65% of the 666 donors, treating that subset as a discovery cohort. Every discovery cohort repertoire had been produced on one sequencing platform. Class I and class II HLA loci were covered by the typing at four-digit resolution. Typing coverage differed by locus: A, B, C, DRB1 and DQB1 were typed in roughly 629-640 donors, DQA1 in roughly 500, DPA1 in nearly 610, and DPB1 in approximately 450. Four to six DR-DQ haplotypes were handled as single units for association and clustering, since linkage in the cohort was strong. On average, about 240,000 unique TCR beta nucleotide sequences were sequenced per donor among several hundred genotyped donors of the cohort, with 15% to 20% of those sequences being non-productive.

Overall study results and their limits: Because the 87-base-pair reads could not distinguish some IMGT-functional V segments, including TRBV6-2 and TRBV6-3, those segments were excluded. Linkage disequilibrium might explain the correlated functional status among segregating V segments, but an unknown experimental factor could not be excluded. The presence/absence analyses assumed that sequencing depth was roughly uniform across donors, and that assumption may not be true. Because counts were too low, seventeen rarely observed V segments, including chromosome 9 orphons, were excluded from the earlier analysis of some 590 of the donors. A later genetic analysis reported fewer N-insertions in productive TCRs among donors in an Asian-associated ancestry cluster than the roughly 650-donor mean. In a later analysis, several top co-occurrence clusters were reported to appear linked to parvovirus B19, influenza, CMV and Epstein-Barr virus. Broadly in line with IMGT annotations, most TCR beta V segments showed up in productive rearrangements about 90% or about 30% of the time in an earlier analysis of 587 of the donors. HLA typing was unavailable for some donors at each locus, so association tests used only the typed subset. Specific HLA alleles were associated with some 15,000 TCR beta sequences at a false discovery rate of 0.05 in a later analysis. The sequencing pipeline was judged likely to have produced a cluster of highly shared sequence variants as a technical artifact. Compared with equally common non-associated chains, HLA-associated TCR beta chains in a later analysis were more clonally expanded and had lower generation probabilities. In a later analysis, TCR association rates were found to vary across HLA loci, with the most associated TCRs seen for DRB1 alleles and the fewest for HLA-C alleles. Most TCR sequences were seen in very few donors, while some public TCRs were found in many individuals. Most CMV-associated TCR beta chains appeared to be HLA-restricted in a later analysis, and the HLA associations seemed to be driven largely by CMV exposure. The study listed 150 to 200 TCR beta chains as associated with cytomegalovirus. The classifier was reported to diagnose cytomegalovirus status with high specificity and sensitivity in both the original cohort and the validation cohort. A further reported finding was that TCR beta sequences accurately predicted the HLA-A and HLA-B alleles for most subjects in the first cohort. Only TCR beta chains were sequenced in this cohort, and the absence of alpha or paired-chain data limited detectable features. It was suggested by the authors that the approach could potentially be generalized to other disease states and immunological phenotypes. In vitro tests confirmed that three of the cytomegalovirus-associated TCR beta chains recognize cytomegalovirus antigens. Immune exposure information for the cohort was limited to CMV serostatus. In a later genetic analysis, a missense DCLRE1C variant was associated with V-gene and J-gene trimming of TCR beta chains, and the association was replicated in an independent cohort. When HLA alleles, especially DR and DQ, strongly co-occurred, attributing TCR associations to individual alleles was difficult.

Libraries came from the immunoSEQ multiplex PCR assay. The multiplex PCR relied on a mix of 60 forward primers for TCR Vbeta segments and 13 reverse primers for TCR Jbeta segments. A multiplex PCR assay on genomic DNA amplified the CDR3 region of rearranged TCR beta genes. The amplified TCR beta libraries were sequenced on the Illumina HiSeq System as 87-base-pair reads. The original methods were these. A later analysis counted about 82 million unique TCR beta chains across the 670 or so repertoires, and 9.5 million to 11 million of these chains were shared by at least two donors. A nearest-neighbor algorithm error-corrected the raw reads and collapsed the reads into unique sequences, merging closely related sequences to remove PCR and sequencing errors. Alignment of CDR3 sequences to IMGT reference sequences was used to assign V, D and J gene segments. For a sequence to be retained, at least a six-nucleotide match to both a V gene segment and a J gene segment was required. A rearrangement counted as productive if the CDR3 had no stop codons and remained in frame with V and J, and every other rearrangement counted as non-productive. CDR3 was defined according to IMGT convention as the region running from the second conserved V-encoded cysteine to the conserved J-encoded phenylalanine. The earlier analysis of 450 to 750 of the donors excluded any sequence lacking an unambiguous match to a single V gene segment. An earlier analysis of a few hundred of the donors called V segments functional above 56.7% productive rearrangements and segregating when the between-donor standard deviation exceeded 5%. A statistical classification framework was developed to diagnose cytomegalovirus status using the catalog of TCR beta chain sequences. A later analysis assigned V and J genes by comparing TCR nucleotide sequences with IMGT/GENE-DB human TR gene sequences. The TCRdist pipeline was used in a later analysis to assign CDR3 sequences and most-parsimonious VDJ recombination scenarios. In a later analysis, each TCR beta chain was defined by its CDR3 amino acid sequence together with its V-gene family, and reads without a unique V-gene family were excluded. In a later analysis, several hundred highly shared, low-generation-probability nucleotide sequences were removed to address suspected cross-contamination and a sequencing artifact. For each public chain, a later analysis derived a clonal expansion index from normalized ranks of inferred template counts within each repertoire. In a later analysis, generation probabilities were computed using a VDJ recombination model fitted to out-of-frame rearrangements, and the results were checked against IGoR. In a later analysis, TCR-TCR, TCR-HLA and TCR-CMV co-occurrence was scored with hypergeometric tests, and a repertoire-size bias correction was applied to TCR pairs. False discovery rates were estimated in a later analysis by permuting HLA or CMV assignments 20 times. In a later analysis, co-occurring TCRs were grouped using DBSCAN, and TCRdist sequence similarity was added for clustering within HLA-allele-positive subsets. For co-occurrence clustering, repertoires with fewer than 30,000 or more than 120,000 public chains were excluded, along with roughly 5 repertoires with anomalous nucleotide sharing. TCRdb took this table from immuneACCESS and kept in-frame rearrangements with V and J called. Such tables lack part of the clones; where checked against another copy, unresolved V genes explain under half of the gap, and the rest is unexplained. V and J calls and clone size follow that table, whereas D and trimming were derived from the DNA. In all, the sample holds more than 90,000 clones, and over 60% of those were seen once. Approximately 3.1% of the sample is taken by the ten largest.

The cohort was made up of approximately 670 healthy bone marrow donors. At the time of sampling, every cohort member was nominally healthy, though immune exposures that went unrecorded were likely present. The donor was CMV seropositive and belonged to the group of over 250 seropositive cohort members. Each donor provided a peripheral blood sample, and peripheral blood mononuclear cells were used for TCR beta sequencing. Genomic DNA was extracted from the blood cell samples with the Qiagen DNeasy Blood Extraction Kit. The germline V gene (reference sequence) sets CDR1 to SEHNR and CDR2 to FQNEAQ. The CDR3 goes from the cysteine to the phenylalanine over 15 residues. The CDR3 DNA has 45 bases and is translated from base 1. V is cut back by 5 bases and J by 8 bases, with 9 bases in the junction unmatched. To note about this clone: What this receptor recognizes is not known. The sample holds no much larger clone one base away, and base qualities are not on file.

Sequencing input: PBMCs. The origin of this receptor is a woman between 18 and 30 years old in good health and CMV-seropositive. The rearrangement combines TRBV7-9 with TRBJ1-4, and TRBD1 aligns with 9 junction nucleotides. The DNA sequence is as follows: TGTGCCAGCAGCCTCAACCTGGGACAGGGCGAAAAACTGTTTTTT. The resulting protein is CASSLNLGQGEKLFF.